This section outlines one TCR beta chain sequence together with its context. Using a J-beta primer mix together with a sample-barcoded 5' primer, a second PCR was run for roughly 6 to 11 cycles. Using its own MiXCR run on the 5' RACE reads, TCRdb lists one record per CDR3 protein. The table has about 500,000 distinct CDR3 sequences, less than 25% seen once. The sample comes from a study of blood T cells in healthy people across ages. At the level of the study: About one barcoded beta molecule per two T cells was the capture yield of template switching.

The ends were cut back, 6 bases at V and 7 bases at J, with 18 bases in the middle. The germline gives CDR1 MNHEY, CDR2 SVGEGT. The CDR3 length is 14 residues. Separately, the same data were catalogued under a study of T cells of mothers and their children.

This clonotype originated in a boy younger than 18 in good health. The chain links TRBV6-2 or TRBV6-3 to TRBJ2-5; D possibly corresponds to TRBD2 (6 bases). The sample was blood. The CDR3 DNA reads as TGTGCCAGCAGAAACGGGACGAGGAGGGTGACCCAGTACTTC. It codes for CASRNGTRRVTQYF.